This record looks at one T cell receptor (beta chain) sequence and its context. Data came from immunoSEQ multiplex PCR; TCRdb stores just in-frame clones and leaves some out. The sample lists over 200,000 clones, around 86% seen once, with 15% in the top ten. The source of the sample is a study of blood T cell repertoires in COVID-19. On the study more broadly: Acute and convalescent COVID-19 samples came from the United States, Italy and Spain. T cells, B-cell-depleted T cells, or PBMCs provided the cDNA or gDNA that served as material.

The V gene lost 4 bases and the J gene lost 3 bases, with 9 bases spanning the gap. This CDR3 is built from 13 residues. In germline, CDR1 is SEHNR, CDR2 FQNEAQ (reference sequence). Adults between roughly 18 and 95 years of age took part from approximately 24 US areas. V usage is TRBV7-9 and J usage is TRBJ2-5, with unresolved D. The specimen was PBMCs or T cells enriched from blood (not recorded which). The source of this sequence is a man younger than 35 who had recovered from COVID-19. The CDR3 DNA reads TGTGCCAGCAGCTCCATCTCAGAAGAGACCCAGTACTTC. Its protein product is CASSSISEETQYF.